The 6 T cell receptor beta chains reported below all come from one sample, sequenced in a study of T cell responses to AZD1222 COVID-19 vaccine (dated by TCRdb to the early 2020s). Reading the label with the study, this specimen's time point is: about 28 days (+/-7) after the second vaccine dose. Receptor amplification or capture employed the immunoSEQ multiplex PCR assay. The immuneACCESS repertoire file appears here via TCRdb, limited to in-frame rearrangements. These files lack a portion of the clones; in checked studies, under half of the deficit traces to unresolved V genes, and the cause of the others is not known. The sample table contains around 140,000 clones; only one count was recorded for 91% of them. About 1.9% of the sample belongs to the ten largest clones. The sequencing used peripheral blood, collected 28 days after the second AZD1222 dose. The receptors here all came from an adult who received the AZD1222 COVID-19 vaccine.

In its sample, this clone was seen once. For the CDR3, the DNA is TGTGCCAGCAGCGTTCAGGGGGTCTCTGGAAACACCATATATTTT. Translation: CASSVQGVSGNTIYF. V and J are TRBV9 and TRBJ1-3; 7 bases are a match to TRBD1. With 2 bases clipped from V and 0 bases from J, the junction kept 2 bases outside the gene matches. The germline V gene has CDR1 SGDLS and CDR2 YYNGEE. CDR3 length: 15 residues.

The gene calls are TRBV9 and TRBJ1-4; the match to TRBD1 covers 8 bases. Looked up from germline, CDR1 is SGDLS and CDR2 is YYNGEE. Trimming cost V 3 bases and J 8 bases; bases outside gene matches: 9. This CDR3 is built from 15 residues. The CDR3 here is CASSEQGAWGEKLFF. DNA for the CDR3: TGTGCCAGCAGCGAGCAGGGGGCATGGGGGGAAAAACTGTTTTTT.

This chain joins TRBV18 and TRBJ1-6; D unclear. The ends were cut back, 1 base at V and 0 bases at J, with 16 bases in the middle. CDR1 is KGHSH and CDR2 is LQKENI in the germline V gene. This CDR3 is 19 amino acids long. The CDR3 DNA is TGTGCCAGCTCACCACAAGACATAGGACTGGGCTCCTATAATTCACCCCTCCACTTT. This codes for CASSPQDIGLGSYNSPLHF.

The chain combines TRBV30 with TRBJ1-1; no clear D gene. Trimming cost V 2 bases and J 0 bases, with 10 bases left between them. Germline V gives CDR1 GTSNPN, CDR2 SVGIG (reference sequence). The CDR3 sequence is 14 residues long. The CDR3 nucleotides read TGTGCCTGGAGTAAGCGGCGGATGAACACTGAAGCTTTCTTT. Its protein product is CAWSKRRMNTEAFF.

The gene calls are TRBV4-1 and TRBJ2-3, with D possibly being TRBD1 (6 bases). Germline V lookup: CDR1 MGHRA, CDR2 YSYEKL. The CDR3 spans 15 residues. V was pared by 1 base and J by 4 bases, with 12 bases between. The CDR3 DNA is TGCGCCAGCAGCCAAGTATATGGGGGCGCAGATACGCAGTATTTT. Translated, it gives CASSQVYGGADTQYF.

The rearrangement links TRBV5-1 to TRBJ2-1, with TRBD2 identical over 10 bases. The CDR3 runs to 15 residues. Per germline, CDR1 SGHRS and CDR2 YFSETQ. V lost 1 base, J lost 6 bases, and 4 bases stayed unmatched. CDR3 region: CASSLLPSGSNEQFF. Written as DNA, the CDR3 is TGCGCCAGCAGCTTGCTTCCTAGCGGGAGCAATGAGCAGTTCTTC.